This T cell receptor (beta chain) came from a study of lymphopenia after photon versus proton radiotherapy. Concerning this clone: Antigen: not known.

The CDR3 has 16 amino acids. J lost 0 bases, V lost 0 bases, and 4 bases had no gene match. CDR1 and CDR2 from the germline V gene are SGHAT and FQNNGV. TCRdb keeps only in-frame clones here, not all; method: immunoSEQ multiplex PCR. The repertoire holds 60,000 or so clones, with roughly 86% as singletons. Study-wide results and limits: Photon-treated patients lost naive T cells and TCR diversity; proton-treated stayed stable. Survival link was tested only in deceased patients; proton benefit remains a possibility.

The sample was peripheral blood, taken from a patient treated with photon-based radiotherapy. This TCR came from a man aged 35 to 55 with gastric cancer. The chain couples TRBV11-2 to TRBJ1-1, with 7 bases lining up with TRBD1. The CDR3 bases are TGTGCCAGCAGCTTAGAAGGGGGCGGGATGAACACTGAAGCTTTCTTT. It codes for CASSLEGGGMNTEAFF.